This TCR beta chain stems from a study of CD8 T cells in Susac syndrome. An amount of RNA that ranged from roughly 0.5 to 1 ug was reverse transcribed with random hexamers. TCRdb itself ran the immunoSEQ multiplex PCR reads through MiXCR, one entry per CDR3 protein. In the table there are about 290,000 distinct CDR3 sequences, 85% of which are singletons. TEMRA cells were enriched by FACS, and CD4+ and CD8+ T cells were negatively isolated. Germline V CDR1 and CDR2: LNHDA, SQIVND (reference sequence). The CDR3 extends over 13 amino acids. The V gene lost 5 bases and the J gene lost 6 bases, with 13 bases spanning the gap. Study-level results: Only a relatively small number of individuals were included in the TCR sequencing and HLA analysis.

About this clonotype itself: What it binds is not known.

The sample taken for sequencing was CD8+ T cells from PBMCs. This clonotype originated in a human donor with multiple sclerosis. The rearrangement uses TRBV19 and TRBJ1-2; the D gene is possibly TRBD1 (5 bases). CDR3 sequence: CASSPRSRDGYTF. DNA for the CDR3: TGTGCCAGTAGTCCCCGAAGCAGGGATGGCTACACCTTC.